The 29 T cell receptor beta chains below all came from one sample that was sequenced in a study of T cell repertoires in cytomegalovirus infection. Which antigens these TCRs recognize remains unknown. TCRdb re-called the reads with MiXCR, one entry per CDR3 protein. The profile covers about 570,000 distinct CDR3 sequences, with almost 40% appearing a single time and 48% taken by the ten largest. Material: cultured PBMCs, obtained from culture after CMV antigen stimulation. These receptors were obtained from a human donor in good health (CMV status not recorded). Some clones in this sample may be carry-over from other donors' samples.

The rearrangement joins TRBV7-2 to TRBJ1-5, with D possibly TRBD1 on 6 matching bases. This CDR3 comprises 14 residues. The germline V and J ends were trimmed by 2 bases and 9 bases, with 14 bases remaining between them. Germline V gene lookup returns CDR1 SGHTA and CDR2 FQGNSA. The CDR3 sequence is CASSLRDTGWPQHF. CDR3 coding DNA: TGTGCCAGCAGCTTAAGGGACACGGGATGGCCCCAGCATTTT.

The V and J genes are TRBV12-3 or TRBV12-4 and TRBJ2-3; D is possibly TRBD2 (5 bases). This CDR3 has 15 amino acids. V was clipped by 7 bases and J by 1 base, with 15 bases between them. The CDR3 spells CASKGFSGRTDTQYF. The CDR3 DNA is TGTGCCAGCAAGGGTTTCAGCGGACGCACAGATACGCAGTATTTT.

This clonotype appeared a few times. DNA for the CDR3: TGTGCCAGCAGCTTAAATGCCGGGTGGAAGACCCAGTACTTC. Translating gives CASSLNAGWKTQYF. The J gene is TRBJ2-5, the V gene TRBV7-2; no clear D gene. Germline CDR1 and CDR2: SGHTA and FQGNSA. This CDR3 region has 14 residues. Between the trimmed V and J ends, which lost 2 bases and 6 bases, there was a span of 13 bases.

There are a few counts of this clonotype. The J gene is TRBJ2-7, the V gene TRBV7-6; 7 nucleotides match TRBD2. Germline loops: CDR1 SGHVS, CDR2 FNYEAQ. The CDR3 is 13 residues long. Losses at the gene ends were 4 bases for V and 11 bases for J; bases not matched to a gene: 11. The CDR3 sequence: CASSSLGQGGEYF. CDR3 in DNA: TGTGCCAGCAGCTCCCTGGGGCAGGGAGGGGAGTACTTC.

This clonotype was seen a few times. This sequence joins TRBV11-2 and TRBJ1-4; 7 positions match TRBD1. Germline V gene sequence: CDR1 SGHAT, CDR2 FQNNGV. Trimming cost V 4 bases and J 5 bases; bases outside gene matches: 13. This CDR3 has 17 residues. The DNA for the CDR3 is TGTGCCAGCAGCTACAGTACCGGGACAGTGAGAAATGAAAAACTGTTTTTT. Its translation is CASSYSTGTVRNEKLFF.

The V gene is TRBV5-5, the J gene TRBJ1-6; D perhaps matches TRBD1 (5 bases). The germline V gene has CDR1 SGHKS and CDR2 YYEKEE (reference sequence). This CDR3 comprises 13 residues. V lost 5 bases to trimming and J lost 10 bases, with 13 bases between them. The chain's CDR3 is CASSAGLGSPLHF. In nucleotides, the CDR3 is TGTGCCAGCAGTGCAGGGTTAGGATCACCCCTCCACTTT.

This clonotype occurred a few times. The chain has TRBV7-6 and TRBJ1-1; TRBD1 matches at 10 bases. The V gene's germline CDR1 is SGHVS and CDR2 FNYEAQ. Trimming removed 1 base from V and 3 bases from J; junction bases left unmatched: 2. The CDR3 is 15 residues long. CDR3 nucleotides: TGTGCCAGCAGCTTAGGGGACAGGGGTGACACTGAAGCTTTCTTT. It is translated as CASSLGDRGDTEAFF.

A few counts support this clonotype. The chain has TRBV7-8 and TRBJ2-5; 10 bases are shared with TRBD1. The germline gives CDR1 SGHVS, CDR2 FQNEAQ. This CDR3 has 16 amino acids. Trimming took 1 base from V and 5 from J; bases not matched to a gene: 7. The DNA for the CDR3 is TGTGCCAGCAGCTTAGGTCTGGGACAGGGGTGGGAGACCCAGTACTTC. Translation gives CASSLGLGQGWETQYF. The complete variable domain, with remaining parts taken from reference TRBV7-8 and TRBJ2-5, reads GAGVSQSPRYKVAKRGQDVALRCDPISGHVSLFWYQQALGQGPEFLTYFQNEAQLDKSGLPSDRFFAERPEGSVSTLKIQRTQQEDSAVYLCASSLGLGQGWETQYFGPGTRLLVL.

The chain has TRBV29-1 and TRBJ2-5; the match to TRBD2 covers 7 bases. The germline V gene has CDR1 SQVTM and CDR2 ANQGSEA. This CDR3 has 15 amino acids. J gave up 2 bases and V 1 base, and 7 bases lay outside the gene matches. Here the CDR3 DNA reads TGCAGCGTTGAAGGGGTGGGAGGGCCGCAAGAGACCCAGTACTTC. It translates to CSVEGVGGPQETQYF.

This clonotype was observed a handful of times. This chain links TRBV10-3 with TRBJ2-1; 7 nucleotides agree with TRBD2. Trimming took 2 bases from V and 4 from J; bases not matched to a gene: 5. CDR3 length: 15 amino acids. CDR1 ENHRY and CDR2 SYGVKD come from the germline V gene. The CDR3 region is CAISENRGGYNEQFF. The CDR3 DNA is TGTGCCATCAGTGAGAACCGCGGGGGTTACAATGAGCAGTTCTTC.

The chain carries TRBV12-5 and TRBJ1-4; a possible D gene is TRBD1 (6 bases). The CDR3 contains 17 residues. Trimming cost V 3 bases and J 6 bases, with 20 bases left between them. Per germline, CDR1 LGHNT and CDR2 FRNRAP. This CDR3 is CASGLGTGGAIDEKLFF. In nucleotides, the CDR3 is TGTGCTAGTGGTTTAGGGACGGGGGGCGCGATCGATGAAAAACTGTTTTTT.

This clonotype was found a few times. The V gene is TRBV7-2, the J gene TRBJ1-6; no definite D call. The CDR3 has 12 residues. Germline V gene data show CDR1 as SGHTA and CDR2 as FQGNSA. Trimming cost V 4 bases and J 8 bases, with 6 bases left between them. CDR3 residues: CASSYNDSPLHF. The CDR3 DNA reads as TGTGCCAGCAGCTATAATGATTCACCCCTCCACTTT.

Only a few counts were recorded for this clonotype. The chain recombines TRBV5-4 with TRBJ2-7, with TRBD1 identical over 9 bases. This CDR3 comprises 12 residues. From germline, CDR1 is SGHNT and CDR2 YYREEE (reference sequence). J lost 4 bases, V lost 9 bases, and 5 bases had no gene match. The CDR3, as DNA: TGTGCCACCGGGACAGGGAAGTACGAGCAGTACTTC. This encodes CATGTGKYEQYF.

The genes are TRBV7-6 and TRBJ2-7; the D call may be TRBD1 or TRBD2 (6 bases each). The CDR3 contains 14 residues. The germline V gene encodes CDR1 SGHVS and CDR2 FNYEAQ. Trimming removed 2 bases from V and 6 bases from J, with 14 bases in between. CDR3 amino acids: CASSLRSGGGEQYF. In nucleotides, the CDR3 is TGTGCCAGCAGCTTACGTTCCGGGGGCGGCGAGCAGTACTTC.

The rearrangement joins TRBV6-6 to TRBJ2-5; D gene uncertain. This CDR3 is 13 amino acids long. V was cut by 8 bases and J by 0 bases, with 10 bases left in between. The germline V gene has CDR1 MNHNY and CDR2 SVGAGI (reference sequence). The CDR3 DNA reads as TGTGCCAGCGGTCGCGAGTACCAAGAGACCCAGTACTTC. Its protein product is CASGREYQETQYF.

The chain couples TRBV6-6 to TRBJ2-7; a weak D match, TRBD1 (6 bases). The germline V and J ends were trimmed by 8 bases and 3 bases, with 20 bases remaining between them. The CDR3 covers 15 residues. CDR1 is MNHNY, CDR2 SVGAGI, per germline (reference sequence). This chain's CDR3 is CASHDRGQGIYEQYF. The CDR3 DNA is TGTGCCAGCCACGACCGTGGGCAGGGGATCTACGAGCAGTACTTC.

J is TRBJ2-1 and V is TRBV7-6; either TRBD1 or TRBD2 may supply D (5 bases each). Germline V CDR1 and CDR2: SGHVS, FNYEAQ. V was shortened by 4 bases and J by 0 bases, with 16 bases between the two germline ends. The CDR3 is 17 residues long. CDR3 region: CASSSGTSYVSYNEQFF. The DNA of the CDR3 is TGTGCCAGCAGCTCAGGGACGTCGTATGTCTCCTACAATGAGCAGTTCTTC.

The chain is built from TRBV27 and TRBJ2-2; tentatively, D is TRBD1 (5 bases). Germline lookup yields CDR1 MNHEY and CDR2 SMNVEV (reference sequence). The CDR3 consists of 18 residues. The V gene lost 0 bases and the J gene lost 3 bases, with 17 bases spanning the gap. The CDR3 sequence is CASSLSALWQTDTGELFF. CDR3 bases: TGTGCCAGCAGTTTATCTGCTCTGTGGCAGACAGACACCGGGGAGCTGTTTTTT.

This clonotype was detected once. The V gene is TRBV3-1, the J gene TRBJ2-1; the D gene could be TRBD1 or TRBD2 (5 bases each). The CDR3 covers 15 residues. CDR1 and CDR2 (germline): LGHDT, YNNKEL (reference sequence). Trimming removed 3 bases at V and 7 bases at J, with 16 bases between. DNA of the CDR3: TGTGCCAGCAGCCATGGGGACCCCGACCTGAATGAGCAGTTCTTC. Translation gives CASSHGDPDLNEQFF.

The rearrangement links TRBV2 to TRBJ1-1, with 9 bases identical to TRBD1. The CDR3 sequence is 14 residues long. The germline CDR1 and CDR2 sequences are SNHLY and FYNNEI. Trimming removed 8 bases from V and 7 bases from J; junction bases left unmatched: 11. CDR3 nucleotide sequence: TGTGCCAGCGGAGAACAGGGGACAGGGTTTGAAGCTTTCTTT. Residues: CASGEQGTGFEAFF.

As DNA, the CDR3 is TGTGCCATCAGTGAGTCCGGGCAGGGGGCGACCGGCTACACCTTC. Protein sequence: CAISESGQGATGYTF. J is TRBJ1-2 and V is TRBV10-3; 8 bases line up with TRBD1. This CDR3 comprises 15 residues. Trimming at V came to 0 bases and at J to 8 bases, leaving 8 bases not matched to a gene. Germline loops: CDR1 ENHRY, CDR2 SYGVKD.

The genes are TRBV12-3 or TRBV12-4 and TRBJ2-1; D unresolved. The length of the CDR3 is 13 residues. V dropped 6 bases and J dropped 4 bases, with 10 bases sitting between them. The CDR3 protein is CASRFEPYNEQFF. For the CDR3, the DNA is TGTGCCAGCAGGTTTGAACCTTACAATGAGCAGTTCTTC.

This clonotype was seen more than once but under ten times. This CDR3 is CASSSLAPSTDTQYF. CDR3 DNA sequence: TGTGCCAGCAGCTCACTAGCGCCGAGCACAGATACGCAGTATTTT. The J gene is TRBJ2-3, the V gene TRBV7-8, with 7 bases identical to TRBD2. There are 15 residues in the CDR3. Germline trimming cut 4 bases from V and 0 bases from J; bases unmatched to any gene: 4. CDR1 is SGHVS, CDR2 FQNEAQ, per germline.

The V call is TRBV7-2, the J call TRBJ2-2, with 11 bases that match TRBD2. J was trimmed by 7 bases and V by 1 base; bases with no gene match: 2. Germline CDR1 and CDR2: SGHTA and FQGNSA. The CDR3 runs to 15 residues. CDR3 residues: CASSLDGTSGGELFF. In DNA form, the CDR3 reads TGTGCCAGCAGCTTAGACGGGACTAGCGGCGGGGAGCTGTTTTTT.

The sample holds a few counts of this clonotype. The rearrangement uses TRBV4-1 and TRBJ1-5, with D perhaps TRBD1 (6 bases). The CDR3 runs 15 residues. V lost 3 bases and J lost 5, with 14 bases in between. Germline values: CDR1 MGHRA, CDR2 YSYEKL. DNA of the CDR3: TGCGCCAGCAGCCAGCCCGGCCGGGGGCATCAGCCCCAGCATTTT. Translating it yields CASSQPGRGHQPQHF.

A few counts support this clonotype. The chain links TRBV5-4 to TRBJ2-7, with TRBD2 matching over 8 bases. The CDR3 runs 14 residues. V was pared by 3 bases and J by 7 bases, with 9 bases of the junction left unmatched. Per the germline V gene, CDR1 is SGHNT and CDR2 is YYREEE (reference sequence). DNA for the CDR3: TGTGCCAGCAGCTACAATTCCGGGACTAGGGAGCAGTACTTC. Protein sequence: CASSYNSGTREQYF.

This sequence joins TRBV4-1 and TRBJ2-1; 7 bases are shared with TRBD2. The CDR3 runs 16 residues. The trim removed 1 base at V and 0 bases at J, leaving 3 bases unmatched. Germline V gene lookup returns CDR1 MGHRA and CDR2 YSYEKL. The CDR3 loop is CASSQGSSGSYNEQFF. The CDR3 DNA reads TGCGCCAGCAGCCAAGGGTCTAGCGGCTCCTACAATGAGCAGTTCTTC.

The rearrangement uses TRBV7-9 and TRBJ2-3; D gene unclear. The V gene lost 8 bases and the J gene lost 4 bases, with 16 bases spanning the gap. Germline loops: CDR1 SEHNR, CDR2 FQNEAQ (reference sequence). The CDR3 sequence is 14 residues long. The CDR3 loop reads CASGTSRIPDTQYF. The CDR3 DNA reads TGTGCCAGCGGAACTTCTAGAATCCCAGATACGCAGTATTTT.

This clonotype turned up a few times. V is TRBV7-9 and J is TRBJ1-2; 8 nucleotides agree with TRBD1. Germline loops: CDR1 SEHNR, CDR2 FQNEAQ (reference sequence). CDR3 length: 16 residues. V trimming: 5 bases; J trimming: 1 base; junction bases outside the gene matches: 9. The CDR3: CASSESSRGHNYGYTF. The CDR3 region has the DNA TGTGCCAGCAGCGAGAGCTCCAGGGGGCATAACTATGGCTACACCTTC. The complete variable domain, with remaining parts taken from reference TRBV7-9 and TRBJ1-2, reads DTGVSQNPRHKITKRGQNVTFRCDPISEHNRLYWYRQTLGQGPEFLTYFQNEAQLEKSRLLSDRFSAERPKGSFSTLEIQRTEQGDSAMYLCASSESSRGHNYGYTFGSGTRLTVV.